This T cell receptor beta chain was recovered during a study of T cell responses to AZD1222 COVID-19 vaccine. CDR3 length equals 15 residues. CDR1 SEHNR and CDR2 FQNEAQ come from the germline V gene (reference sequence). V dropped 1 base and J dropped 2 bases, with 9 bases sitting between them. Profiled with immunoSEQ multiplex PCR; TCRdb holds only in-frame clones, not every one. In the table there are 110,000 to 150,000 clones, around 91% of which are singletons. The rearrangement links TRBV7-9 to TRBJ2-1, with TRBD2 as a possible D gene (6 bases). The TCR comes from an adult in good health. The sample here was peripheral blood, taken on day 0 of AZD1222 vaccination. In nucleotides, the CDR3 is TGTGCCAGCAGCTTAGGCGGGGAACCCTACAATGAGCAGTTCTTC. This sequence encodes CASSLGGEPYNEQFF.